The rows below give T cell receptor beta chains drawn from one sample of a study of blood T cell repertoires in COVID-19. Assay: immunoSEQ multiplex PCR; the TCRdb copy retains only in-frame clones and omits some. The sample lists 65,000 to 90,000 clones, about 82% occurring once. Sequenced input: peripheral blood. The origin of the receptors is an elderly woman with active or convalescent COVID-19. Both conserved end residues are part of each CDR3. Fields, in order: V gene, D gene, clone size, J gene, CDR3 DNA, CDR3 protein. The D gene is left open where the match is weak. Clone sizes are given selectively: once, few, many, or a class where the clone is expanded.

TRBV7-9	-	few	TRBJ2-5	TGTGCCAGCAGCTTCTCGGAGACCCAGTACTTC	CASSFSETQYF
TRBV18	TRBD1	-	TRBJ1-6	TGTGCCAGCTCACTAGGACAGGAAGGTCCACCCCTCCACTTT	CASSLGQEGPPLHF
TRBV2	TRBD1	-	TRBJ1-5	TGTGCCAGCAGTGGCCAGGGACAGGGCCCCCGACAGCCCCAGCATTTT	CASSGQGQGPRQPQHF
TRBV4-3	-	-	TRBJ1-3	TGCGCCAGCAGCCAAGATCGGGGAAACACCATATATTTT	CASSQDRGNTIYF
TRBV6-2/TRBV6-3	TRBD2	few	TRBJ2-7	TGTGCCAGCAGTTCCGCCAGCGGGAGGATCTCCGAGCAGTACTTC	CASSSASGRISEQYF
TRBV7-9	-	-	TRBJ1-1	TGTGCCGCGGGGCGGGACACTGAAGCTTTCTTT	CAAGRDTEAFF
TRBV18	-	-	TRBJ2-5	TGTGCCAGCTCACCGGGCGGCGCGGGGGCCGGTTATTGGTACTTC	CASSPGGAGAGYWYF
TRBV10-3	-	-	TRBJ2-3	TGTGCCATCAGTGAGTCGGGGGGAAGTGCAGATACGCAGTATTTT	CAISESGGSADTQYF
TRBV19	TRBD2	-	TRBJ2-2	TGTGCCAGTAAAGGCGGGGGAGGGGCTAACACCGGGGAGCTGTTTTTT	CASKGGGGANTGELFF
TRBV7-9	-	few	TRBJ2-7	TGTGCCAGCAGCCCGGGATTTTACGAGCAGTACTTC	CASSPGFYEQYF
TRBV6-5	TRBD1	-	TRBJ1-4	TGTGCCAGCAGAACCACAGGGGTGCCTGAAAAACTGTTTTTT	CASRTTGVPEKLFF
TRBV6-1	TRBD1	-	TRBJ1-1	TGTGCCAGCAGTGCTCAGGGGGCGGGGAACACTGAAGCTTTCTTT	CASSAQGAGNTEAFF
TRBV29-1	TRBD2	-	TRBJ2-1	TGCAGCGTTACAGCCGGGAGGACATACAATGAGCAGTTCTTC	CSVTAGRTYNEQFF
TRBV30	-	few	TRBJ2-5	TGTGCCTGGAGTGCACCCACACGGGGGGAGACCCAGTACTTC	CAWSAPTRGETQYF
TRBV19	-	-	TRBJ1-6	TGTGCCAGTAGTATAGATCGAGGACTACTCCACTTT	CASSIDRGLLHF
TRBV2	TRBD2	-	TRBJ2-2	TGTGCCAGCAGGACCGGACTAGCGGGGATGAACACCGGGGAGCTGTTTTTT	CASRTGLAGMNTGELFF
TRBV5-1	-	-	TRBJ2-7	TGCGCCAGCAGCTTGGGGGGGCCTCCCCACGAGCAGTACTTC	CASSLGGPPHEQYF
TRBV4-1	TRBD2	-	TRBJ2-3	TGCGCCAGCAGCCTTGGACTAGCGGGAATGACAGATACGCAGTATTTT	CASSLGLAGMTDTQYF
TRBV18	-	-	TRBJ2-1	TGTGCCTCCTACCGGGACAATGAGCAGTTCTTC	CASYRDNEQFF
TRBV1	-	-	TRBJ2-3	TGCACCAGCAGCCAAGAGGTTGGCCGTTCCAGCACAGATACGCAGTATTTT	CTSSQEVGRSSTDTQYF
TRBV5-1	TRBD1	-	TRBJ2-7	TGCGCCAGCAGCCGGGACAGCCTTTCCTACGAGCAGTACTTC	CASSRDSLSYEQYF
TRBV19	TRBD2	-	TRBJ2-6	TGTGCCAGTAGCCCTAGCGGGGTTCCCTCTGGGGCCAACGTCCTGACTTTC	CASSPSGVPSGANVLTF
TRBV7-8	TRBD1	-	TRBJ1-5	TGTGCCAGCAGCTTAACACGGACAGGGAATAGCAATCAGCCCCAGCATTTT	CASSLTRTGNSNQPQHF
TRBV4-1	TRBD1	-	TRBJ2-1	TGCGCCAGCAGCCCGGGGACAGGGGGCTACAATGAGCAGTTCTTC	CASSPGTGGYNEQFF
TRBV18	-	-	TRBJ2-5	TGTGCCAGCTCACCGGAACTAGGTTACCCGGGGACCCAGTACTTC	CASSPELGYPGTQYF
TRBV27	TRBD2	-	TRBJ2-1	TGTGCCAGCACCCTAGCGGGGGGGCTCAATGAGCAGTTCTTC	CASTLAGGLNEQFF
TRBV7-2	-	-	TRBJ1-1	TGTGCCAGCAGCTTGAGAGCTAACACTGAAGCTTTCTTT	CASSLRANTEAFF
TRBV19	-	-	TRBJ1-5	TGTGCCAGTAGTATAGGACCGCCACGAGGTCAGCCCCAGCATTTT	CASSIGPPRGQPQHF
TRBV5-5	TRBD2	-	TRBJ2-5	TGTGCCAGCAGCAGGCTACTAGCGGAGATCCAAGAGACCCAGTACTTC	CASSRLLAEIQETQYF
TRBV5-5	TRBD2	-	TRBJ2-7	TGTGCCAGCAGCTTGCGGGGGGTTACCTACGAGCAGTACTTC	CASSLRGVTYEQYF